This T cell receptor beta chain is drawn from a study of blood T cell repertoires in COVID-19. Study-level information: Specimens from acute and convalescent COVID-19 originated in the United States, Italy and Spain. PBMCs, B-cell-depleted T cells, or T cells provided the cDNA or gDNA that made up the material.

In the authors' workflow: Reference gene primer amplification gave estimated nucleated cell counts. Assay used: immunoSEQ multiplex PCR; TCRdb lists only in-frame clones, some missing. That table supplies the V and J calls and clone size; D and trimming were determined from the DNA. This sample has under 130,000 clones, with roughly 88% found just once. This clone was found a few times. The germline V gene has CDR1 ENHRY and CDR2 SYGVKD. This CDR3 has 13 amino acids. The V segment lost 7 bases and the J segment 3 bases; nucleotides outside the gene matches: 2. This chain connects TRBV10-3 to TRBJ1-1; 10 bases line up with TRBD1. The source of this sequence is a human donor in a cohort sampled during active COVID-19. Sequencing used peripheral blood. CDR3 bases: TGTGCCATCAAGGGGACAGGGGACACTGAAGCTTTCTTT. It is translated as CAIKGTGDTEAFF.